This TCR beta chain was found in a study of radiation and T cells in renal cell carcinoma. Time point given: blood 4 weeks post-SBRT, at nephrectomy. The treatment denotes: 15 Gy SBRT to primary tumor, nephrectomy 4 weeks later. Blood was sampled at baseline, 2 weeks and 4 weeks after SBRT. This renal cell carcinoma was of the clear cell type. Overall study results and limits: Baseline intratumoral clonotype presence is unknown without pretreatment biopsies. In blood, top tumor clones expanded by 2 weeks, shrinking by 4.

The CDR3 runs to 12 residues. In germline, CDR1 is SEHNR, CDR2 FQNEAQ (reference sequence). The assay was immunoSEQ multiplex PCR, and TCRdb's table has in-frame clones only and misses some. The table lists roughly 80,000 clones, around 78% of them singletons. As concerns this clone: Its antigen remains unknown.

Material: blood, obtained from a patient whose treatment included radiotherapy and nephrectomy. This receptor was taken from an older woman with renal cell carcinoma. The chain uses TRBV7-9 and TRBJ2-5; D is undetermined. Judging by the DNA end, TRBJ2-7 fits better; the J call may be wrong. Written as DNA, the CDR3 is TGTGCCAGCAGCGACATTTTCTACGAGCAGTACTTC. Its translation: CASSDIFYEQYF.